This T cell receptor beta chain was recovered during a study of T cell responses to AZD1222 COVID-19 vaccine (dated by TCRdb to about 2021). For context, the study as a whole: AZD1222 recipients whose second dose came at about 4 weeks and those whose second dose came at about 12 weeks were combined into one group, since spike-specific TCR depth and breadth did not differ between the two schedules. A total of 233 trial participants underwent TCR sequencing, of whom 200 to 220 had received two doses of AZD1222 and some 25 had received two doses of the MenACWY control vaccine. Trial participants were enrolled by age into 18-55, 56-69 and 70-plus year subgroups, with about 150, 28 and 57 TCR-sequenced participants respectively.

The time point label, read with the paper, signifies: baseline before first vaccination. Vaccinee samples were obtained from the UK trials COV001 and COV002, which included a single-blind randomized controlled phase 2/3 trial of AZD1222 (ChAdOx1 nCoV-19) in healthy adults. Trial participant PBMC samples were collected at day 0 and day 28 after the second dose for TCRbeta chain sequencing. The CDR3 regions of human TCRbeta chains were analyzed by immunosequencing. In the authors' own workflow: TCRs in the repertoires were matched against a reference library of SARS-CoV-2-specific TCRs that had been generated with the MIRA antigen-specificity platform. Breadth was defined as the fraction of unique TCRs that were SARS-CoV-2-associated, and depth was defined as the fraction of total T cells that were SARS-CoV-2-associated. Using the MIRA data, each spike-specific TCR was assigned both to the spike region to which the TCR was reactive and to a CD4 or CD8 class. Log10-transformed breadth and depth values were compared by one-way ANOVA with Sidak's multiple comparisons tests. Drawn from immuneACCESS, this table holds only the in-frame rearrangements with V and J called that TCRdb kept. Clones are partly lost; checked studies trace under half to an unresolved V gene and leave the rest unexplained. The DNA was the basis for D and trimming; V, J and clone size are from that table. This sample gives around 80,000 clones in total; roughly 84% of them show up just once. The ten largest clones take up 11% of the sample.

Based on the germline V gene (reference sequence), the CDR1 and CDR2 sequences are MNHEY and SMNVEV. The junction shows trimming of 6 bases on V and 6 bases on J, and the gene matches do not reach 10 bases of it. From the cysteine through the phenylalanine, the CDR3 covers 14 amino acids. Only the CDR3 portion is preserved as DNA: 42 bases, with reading frame beginning at the first base. Results the study describes overall, beyond this receptor: No day 14 peak-response samples were available, so repertoires were characterized only after the peak T cell response. Participants were mostly white British and included more females than males, and it was suggested by the authors that clonal diversity may have been underestimated. The 56-69-year group was small, and its depth increase did not reach significance, likely because of low power. Conclusions about previously exposed vaccinees are limited, since just six AZD1222 recipients were seropositive for SARS-CoV-2 at baseline. Spike-specific TCR breadth and depth rose significantly after two AZD1222 doses compared with day 0 and with MenACWY recipients. Epitopes outside the regions mutated in the B.1.351 and B.1.1.7 variants were reportedly recognized by nearly half of the unique spike-specific TCRs. Vaccine-associated CD4 TCRs spanned the whole spike protein, with dominant responses in regions 160-218 and 743-854.

In the case of this clone: No antigen is known for it. No quality values exist for individual bases; no much larger clone is one base distant.

This TCR came from an adult in good health. This sample comprised peripheral blood, obtained on day 0 of AZD1222 vaccination. The chain joins TRBV27 to TRBJ1-1; 7 junctional bases match TRBD1. The CDR3 reads CASSVGQVFAEAFF. The DNA sequence is as follows: TGTGCCAGCAGCGTTGGACAGGTCTTCGCTGAAGCTTTCTTT.